Presented here are 20 T cell receptor beta chains from one specimen sequenced in a study of cytomegalovirus exposure and HLA in healthy donors. In the PCR, 60 Vbeta and 13 Jbeta primers were used. The protocol was immunoSEQ multiplex PCR, while the TCRdb copy is restricted to in-frame clones and leaves out a portion. Here the sample spans around 100,000 clones, approximately 70% being singletons. Sequenced input: PBMCs. These receptors came from a man aged 25-40 years in good health and CMV-seropositive.

This clone was found a few times. The V call is TRBV7-2, the J call TRBJ2-1; D remains unclear. The CDR3 extends over 11 amino acids. V gave up 2 bases and J gave up 8 bases, with 4 bases separating them. Germline assignment: CDR1 SGHTA and CDR2 FQGNSA. The CDR3 nucleotides are TGTGCCAGCAGCTTATATCATGAGCAGTTCTTC. It translates to CASSLYHEQFF.

The gene calls are TRBV5-4 and TRBJ1-5, with TRBD1 matching 7 bases. CDR3 length: 15 residues. CDR1 and CDR2 from the germline V gene are SGHNT and YYREEE (reference sequence). V lost 0 bases, J lost 1 base, and 1 base stayed unmatched. The CDR3 loop is CASSLGGGSNQPQHF. For the CDR3, the DNA is TGTGCCAGCAGCTTGGGAGGGGGCAGCAATCAGCCCCAGCATTTT.

In its sample, this clone was seen a few times. This sequence joins TRBV7-2 and TRBJ1-2, with 10 bases lining up with TRBD1. V trimming: 5 bases; J trimming: 5 bases; junction bases outside the gene matches: 8. There are 15 residues in the CDR3. Looked up from germline, CDR1 is SGHTA and CDR2 is FQGNSA. In DNA, the CDR3 is TGTGCCAGCAGCCCTTGGACAGGGGGAAATTATGGCTACACCTTC. This sequence encodes CASSPWTGGNYGYTF.

The J gene is TRBJ1-2, the V gene TRBV4-1; 8 bases align to TRBD1. V was pared by 3 bases and J by 5 bases, with 8 bases of the junction left unmatched. The CDR3 sequence is 15 residues long. Germline values: CDR1 MGHRA, CDR2 YSYEKL. The CDR3: CASSQLAGGGYGYTF. CDR3 DNA: TGCGCCAGCAGCCAGTTGGCAGGGGGCGGTTATGGCTACACCTTC.

This clone was counted once. This chain uses TRBV29-1 with TRBJ1-1; possible D gene TRBD1, 5 bases. V lost 4 bases and J 1 base, leaving 7 bases between the germline ends. In germline, CDR1 is SQVTM, CDR2 ANQGSEA. The CDR3 length is 12 residues. Written as DNA, the CDR3 is TGCAGCGTTGTGGGGGGGAACACTGAAGCTTTCTTT. Encoded protein: CSVVGGNTEAFF.

This chain links TRBV19 with TRBJ2-2, with 12 bases identical to TRBD2. The CDR3 totals 19 residues. Germline trimming cut 3 bases from V and 3 bases from J; bases unmatched to any gene: 11. From germline, CDR1 is LNHDA and CDR2 SQIVND (reference sequence). The CDR3 coding sequence is TGTGCCAGTAGTATTACACTTACTAGCGGGAGGCCGTACACCGGGGAGCTGTTTTTT. Protein: CASSITLTSGRPYTGELFF.

V and J are TRBV6-6 and TRBJ1-1; 9 bases line up with TRBD1. Germline values: CDR1 MNHNY, CDR2 SVGAGI (reference sequence). V lost 5 bases, J lost 5 bases, and 6 bases stayed unmatched. The CDR3 has 14 residues. The CDR3 protein is CASSHTGGRTEAFF. CDR3 DNA: TGTGCCAGCAGTCACACAGGGGGCCGGACTGAAGCTTTCTTT.

This clone was recorded once. The chain uses TRBV2 and TRBJ1-2; no firm D call. Germline V gives CDR1 SNHLY, CDR2 FYNNEI. The V end lost 9 bases, the J end lost 0 bases, and 11 bases lay between the germline ends. This CDR3 spans 13 amino acids. The chain's CDR3 is CARQLESNYGYTF. CDR3 bases: TGTGCCAGACAGCTCGAATCTAACTATGGCTACACCTTC.

The genes are TRBV7-2 and TRBJ2-2; perhaps TRBD2 as D (6 bases). The germline V gene encodes CDR1 SGHTA and CDR2 FQGNSA. Trimming stripped 1 base from V and 6 bases from J, with 18 bases between. CDR3 length: 17 amino acids. This chain's CDR3 is CASSLGGRGSVAGELFF. As DNA, the CDR3 is TGTGCCAGCAGCTTAGGAGGACGGGGGTCGGTGGCCGGGGAGCTGTTTTTT.

This clone has more than one count but fewer than ten. This sequence joins TRBV19 and TRBJ2-5; 9 positions match TRBD1. The germline gives CDR1 LNHDA, CDR2 SQIVND (reference sequence). Trimming took 0 bases from V and 6 from J; bases not matched to a gene: 5. This CDR3 has 15 amino acids. CDR3 residues: CASSIDTGGGKTQYF. In nucleotides, the CDR3 is TGTGCCAGTAGTATAGATACAGGGGGCGGGAAGACCCAGTACTTC.

The chain couples TRBV15 to TRBJ2-5; 11 bases agree with TRBD1. Germline CDR1 and CDR2: LNHNV and YYDKDF (reference sequence). The CDR3 loop spans 17 amino acids. Germline trimming cut 0 bases from V and 4 bases from J; bases unmatched to any gene: 7. CDR3 loop: CATSRDGRDRGGETQYF. Here the CDR3 DNA reads TGTGCCACCAGCAGAGACGGCAGGGACAGGGGGGGAGAGACCCAGTACTTC. Using reference TRBV15 and TRBJ2-5 for the parts outside the CDR3, the full variable domain is DAMVIQNPRYQVTQFGKPVTLSCSQTLNHNVMYWYQQKSSQAPKLLFHYYDKDFNNEADTPDNFQSRRPNTSFCFLDIRSPGLGDTAMYLCATSRDGRDRGGETQYFGPGTRLLVL.

The chain joins TRBV30 to TRBJ1-1; tentative D call: TRBD1 (6 bases). V dropped 3 bases and J dropped 3 bases, with 14 bases sitting between them. The CDR3 loop spans 14 amino acids. Germline V gene lookup returns CDR1 GTSNPN and CDR2 SVGIG (reference sequence). DNA for the CDR3: TGTGCCTGGAGCGGCTCAGGGGCGCACACTGAAGCTTTCTTT. Translated, it gives CAWSGSGAHTEAFF.

This chain connects TRBV5-1 to TRBJ2-1, with 14 bases fitting TRBD2. Trimming removed 7 bases from V and 3 bases from J; junction bases left unmatched: 24. The CDR3 is 22 residues long. Germline-derived CDR1 and CDR2 are SGHRS and YFSETQ. The CDR3 spells CASDIRGPVAGTSGGLYNEQFF. The CDR3 nucleotides read TGCGCCAGCGATATTCGGGGACCGGTGGCCGGGACTAGCGGGGGCCTCTACAATGAGCAGTTCTTC. The variable domain in full, completed from reference TRBV5-1 and TRBJ2-1, reads KAGVTQTPRYLIKTRGQQVTLSCSPISGHRSVSWYQQTPGQGLQFLFEYFSETQRNKGNFPGRFSGRQFSNSRSEMNVSTLELGDSALYLCASDIRGPVAGTSGGLYNEQFFGPGTRLTVL.

About this clone: The junction departs from germline at one end; a sequencing error may be responsible. At the DNA level, this CDR3 is encoded by other sequences in the same sample as well. The chain couples TRBV25-1 to TRBJ2-3, with unresolved D. Per germline, CDR1 MGHDK and CDR2 SYGVNS. The CDR3 is 14 amino acids. The CDR3 is CASSPPRRTDTQYF. In DNA, the CDR3 is TGCGCCAGCAGTCCCCCTCGGCGGACAGATACGCAGTATTTT.

The chain carries TRBV7-3 and TRBJ2-3, with unresolved D. Germline V gene sequence: CDR1 SGHTA, CDR2 FQGTGA. The V end lost 1 base, the J end lost 6 bases, and 8 bases lay between the germline ends. The CDR3 has 13 amino acids. The CDR3: CASSLSPSDTQYF. The DNA for the CDR3 is TGTGCCAGCAGCTTAAGCCCCAGTGATACGCAGTATTTT. Drawing the rest from reference TRBV7-3 and TRBJ2-3, the complete variable domain is GAGVSQTPSNKVTEKGKYVELRCDPISGHTALYWYRQSLGQGPEFLIYFQGTGAADDSGLPNDRFFAVRPEGSVSTLKIQRTERGDSAVYLCASSLSPSDTQYFGPGTRLTVL.

V is TRBV7-3 and J is TRBJ1-2; possibly TRBD1 for D (5 bases). This CDR3 comprises 13 residues. Germline V gene data show CDR1 as SGHTA and CDR2 as FQGTGA. Trimming stripped 5 bases from V and 8 bases from J, with 15 bases between. This CDR3 reads CASSLGGAQGYTF. The CDR3 DNA sequence: TGTGCCAGCAGCCTAGGAGGGGCGCAGGGCTACACCTTC.

This rearrangement joins TRBV7-6 to TRBJ2-3, with 12 nucleotides matching TRBD1. V lost 0 bases, J lost 5 bases, and 3 bases stayed unmatched. CDR3 size: 16 residues. Germline V gene lookup returns CDR1 SGHVS and CDR2 FNYEAQ. This CDR3 is CASSLAGTGGKDTQYF. The CDR3 DNA reads TGTGCCAGCAGCTTAGCAGGGACAGGGGGCAAAGATACGCAGTATTTT.

This clone was observed a handful of times. CDR3 sequence (DNA): TGTGCCAGCAGCGCAACAGGGCAGCGGACAGATACGCAGTATTTT. Protein sequence: CASSATGQRTDTQYF. The V call is TRBV9, the J call TRBJ2-3, with D perhaps TRBD1 (6 bases). This CDR3 is 15 amino acids long. CDR1 and CDR2 (germline): SGDLS, YYNGEE. Trimming pared 3 bases from V and 3 bases from J, leaving 14 bases between.

The CDR3 sequence is CASSQDRRGYENPYGYTF. As DNA, the CDR3 is TGCGCCAGCAGCCAAGATAGGCGGGGCTACGAAAACCCTTATGGCTACACCTTC. The chain employs TRBV4-1 and TRBJ1-2, with D possibly matching TRBD1 (5 bases). Trimming cost V 0 bases and J 5 bases, with 22 bases left between them. Germline V gene data show CDR1 as MGHRA and CDR2 as YSYEKL. The CDR3 is 18 amino acids.

Here the CDR3 DNA reads TGTGCCAGCAGCTTAGAAGCGGGGGGGCAAGCCGGGGAGCTGTTTTTT. Residues: CASSLEAGGQAGELFF. The rearrangement joins TRBV11-1 to TRBJ2-2; 10 nucleotides line up with TRBD2. Germline trimming cut 1 base from V and 6 bases from J; bases unmatched to any gene: 5. The germline gives CDR1 SGHAT, CDR2 FQDESV (reference sequence). CDR3 length equals 16 residues.